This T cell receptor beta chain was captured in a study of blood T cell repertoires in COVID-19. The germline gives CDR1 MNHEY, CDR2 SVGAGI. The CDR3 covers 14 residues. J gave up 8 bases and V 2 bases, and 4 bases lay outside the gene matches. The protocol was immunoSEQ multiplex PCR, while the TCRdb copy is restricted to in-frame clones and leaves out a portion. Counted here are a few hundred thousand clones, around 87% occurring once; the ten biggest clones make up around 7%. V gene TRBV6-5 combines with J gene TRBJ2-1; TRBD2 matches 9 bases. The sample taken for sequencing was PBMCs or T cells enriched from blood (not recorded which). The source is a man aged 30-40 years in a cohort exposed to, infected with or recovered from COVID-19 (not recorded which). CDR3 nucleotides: TGTGCCAGCAGTTACGGCTTAGCGGGAGATGAGCAGTTCTTC. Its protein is CASSYGLAGDEQFF.